A single sample is the source of the 5 T cell receptor beta chains below, sequenced in a study of Graves' ophthalmopathy and Graves' hyperthyroidism (dated by TCRdb to the late 2010s). Sequencing relied on an Illumina HiSeq 2000. For repertoire sequencing, TCR beta CDR3 regions were amplified from RNA transcripts. The first round was an RT-PCR using HTBI primers with the Qiagen OneStep RT-PCR kit, and this first round was followed by a second-round multiplex PCR, then size selection and purification. TCRdb redid the processing of the public reads, applying fastp at Q25 and MiXCR, and retained in-frame beta chains. Rows with one shared CDR3 protein collapse into an entry with the most common genes and DNA. Present in this sample are a few hundred thousand distinct CDR3 sequences, about a sixth of which were seen just once. The ten largest clones capture 2.4% of the sample. Sequencing was performed on peripheral blood. These receptors all stem from an adult woman with stable Graves' hyperthyroidism.

The J gene is TRBJ2-2, the V gene TRBV14; D may be TRBD1 or TRBD2 (5 bases each). V was clipped by 4 bases and J by 4 bases, with 19 bases between them. Germline CDR1 reads SGHDN; CDR2 reads FVKESK. This CDR3 comprises 17 residues. CDR3 in amino acids: CASSPLPRGVFTGELFF. In DNA, the CDR3 is TGTGCCAGCAGCCCTCTCCCCCGAGGGGTGTTCACCGGGGAGCTGTTTTTT.

This clonotype appeared many times. This sequence joins TRBV5-1 and TRBJ1-1; D is perhaps TRBD1 (6 bases). Per the germline V gene, CDR1 is SGHRS and CDR2 is YFSETQ. V lost 8 bases and J lost 1, with 18 bases in between. The CDR3 length is 15 residues. The CDR3 DNA sequence: TGCGCCAGTACGCGGGGGGGGGCCGAGAACACTGAAGCTTTCTTT. This codes for CASTRGGAENTEAFF.

Many counts were recorded for this clonotype. This chain connects TRBV28 to TRBJ2-7; 9 nucleotides agree with TRBD2. The CDR3 covers 15 residues. Losses at the gene ends were 5 bases for V and 4 bases for J; bases not matched to a gene: 9. Germline lookup yields CDR1 MDHEN and CDR2 SYDVKM. The CDR3 nucleotides read TGTGCCAGCAGTACACCGGGACTAGCCTTTTACGAGCAGTACTTC. The encoded protein is CASSTPGLAFYEQYF.

This clonotype has more than one count but fewer than ten. A much larger clone is a single base away; this may be a read error. The chain links TRBV6-1 to TRBJ2-7; either TRBD1 or TRBD2 may fit D (5 bases each). Germline-derived CDR1 and CDR2 are MNHNS and SASEGT. Trimming took 8 bases from V and 2 from J, leaving 10 bases between them. The CDR3 runs 12 residues. The CDR3 is CASGRDAYEQYV. The CDR3 coding sequence is TGTGCCAGCGGCCGGGACGCCTACGAGCAGTACGTC.

This clonotype has only a few counts. The V gene is TRBV18, the J gene TRBJ1-1, with D perhaps matching TRBD1 (6 bases). CDR1 is KGHSH, CDR2 LQKENI, per germline. This CDR3 is built from 16 residues. Trimming removed 2 bases at V and 0 bases at J, with 13 bases between. This CDR3 is CASSPLTGSMNTEAFF. The CDR3 bases are TGTGCCAGCTCACCATTGACAGGTTCCATGAACACTGAAGCTTTCTTT.